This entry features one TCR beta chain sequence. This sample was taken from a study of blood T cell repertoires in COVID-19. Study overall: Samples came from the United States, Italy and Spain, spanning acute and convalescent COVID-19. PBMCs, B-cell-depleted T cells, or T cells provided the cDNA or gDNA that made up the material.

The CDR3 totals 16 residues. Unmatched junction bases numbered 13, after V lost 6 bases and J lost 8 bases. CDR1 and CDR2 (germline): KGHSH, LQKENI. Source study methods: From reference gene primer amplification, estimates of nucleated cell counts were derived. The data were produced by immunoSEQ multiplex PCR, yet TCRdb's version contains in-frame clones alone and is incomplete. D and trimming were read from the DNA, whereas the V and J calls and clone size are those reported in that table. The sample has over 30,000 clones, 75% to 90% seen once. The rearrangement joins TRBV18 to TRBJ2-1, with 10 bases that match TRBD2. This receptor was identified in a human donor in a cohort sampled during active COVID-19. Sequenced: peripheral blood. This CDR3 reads CASSVSGRAFPDEQFF. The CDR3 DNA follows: TGTGCCAGCTCTGTCAGCGGGAGGGCATTTCCCGATGAGCAGTTCTTC.